These 30 T cell receptor beta chains were sequenced from one sample in a study of T-cell reconstitution after alpha-beta-depleted transplantation in children. Using unique molecular identifiers, the investigators prepared the TCRbeta library. TCRdb reprocessed the PCR reads via MiXCR and lists one record per CDR3 protein. The table shows 800,000 to 1,000,000 distinct CDR3 sequences, with about 26% occurring only once. The sequencing used PBMCs, mostly from graft donor cells, collected 360 days after TCRalphabeta/CD19-depleted stem cell transplant. Every receptor here comes from a boy less than two years old who had a stem cell transplant for SCID, so the T cells may come from the graft donor.

The gene calls are TRBV6-1 and TRBJ2-7; D is possibly TRBD1 (6 bases). Germline V lookup: CDR1 MNHNS, CDR2 SASEGT. Trimming shortened V by 8 bases and J by 5 bases, and 16 bases separated the two germline ends. This CDR3 is 13 amino acids long. This CDR3 reads CASRRGPGDEQYF. The CDR3 nucleotides are TGTGCCAGCCGTCGGGGCCCAGGGGACGAGCAGTACTTC.

In this sample, this clonotype turned up a few times. The chain employs TRBV10-3 and TRBJ2-5, with D maybe TRBD1 (6 bases). V was pared by 5 bases and J by 1 base, with 11 bases between. CDR3 length equals 14 residues. CDR1 and CDR2 from the germline V gene are ENHRY and SYGVKD. In DNA form, the CDR3 reads TGTGCCATCAGTCGCTCGGACAGCCAAGAGACCCAGTACTTC. Its translation is CAISRSDSQETQYF.

This clonotype was observed a handful of times. The V gene is TRBV24-1, the J gene TRBJ2-1; 9 bases map to TRBD1. Germline V lookup: CDR1 KGHDR, CDR2 SFDVKD. The V segment lost 1 base and the J segment 0 bases; nucleotides outside the gene matches: 6. The CDR3 has 18 residues. This CDR3 is CATSDFLAGQGSYNEQFF. The CDR3 nucleotides read TGTGCCACCAGTGATTTCCTGGCGGGACAGGGCTCCTACAATGAGCAGTTCTTC.

The rearrangement links TRBV11-2 to TRBJ2-3, with a possible D match to TRBD1 (5 bases). V was clipped by 4 bases and J by 6 bases, with 17 bases between them. Germline CDR1 SGHAT, CDR2 FQNNGV. There are 15 residues in the CDR3. CDR3 DNA: TGTGCCAGCAGCTCCGGACAAATGACAGCTGATACGCAGTATTTT. Translating gives CASSSGQMTADTQYF.

The gene calls are TRBV12-3 or TRBV12-4 and TRBJ2-2; D uncertain. CDR3 length equals 15 residues. V lost 3 bases, J lost 4 bases, and 12 bases lay in between. CDR3 nucleotide sequence: TGTGCCAGCAGTTTTTTTTCCGACGGCACCGGGGAGCTGTTTTTT. Its translation is CASSFFSDGTGELFF.

This clonotype was found a few times. The chain joins TRBV28 to TRBJ2-5; TRBD2 agrees at 12 bases. This CDR3 has 16 residues. V shed 0 bases, J shed 5 bases, and the junction held 4 bases outside the gene matches. Looked up from germline, CDR1 is MDHEN and CDR2 is SYDVKM. The CDR3 DNA sequence: TGTGCCAGCAGTTTATGGGCCCTAGCGGGGGGGGAGACCCAGTACTTC. It codes for CASSLWALAGGETQYF.

The V gene is TRBV5-1, the J gene TRBJ2-5; 9 bases align to TRBD1. The junction had 3 bases not matched to a gene; V was cut back by 4 bases and J by 5 bases. Germline CDR1 is SGHRS and CDR2 is YFSETQ. This CDR3 has 13 amino acids. In DNA form, the CDR3 reads TGCGCCAGCAGCCACAGGGGGCACGAGACCCAGTACTTC. Residues: CASSHRGHETQYF.

V gene TRBV20-1 combines with J gene TRBJ1-2; D is perhaps TRBD1 (6 bases). The germline V and J ends were trimmed by 4 bases and 4 bases, with 16 bases remaining between them. The germline gives CDR1 DFQATT, CDR2 SNEGSKA (reference sequence). The CDR3 contains 14 residues. The DNA of the CDR3 is TGCAGTGCTACACAGGGACGGATGGGCTATGGCTACACCTTC. This encodes CSATQGRMGYGYTF.

In its sample, this clonotype was seen a few times. DNA for the CDR3: TGTGCCAGCAGCTTTTACAGCGGGGGGCTGAGCTCCTACAATGAGCAGTTCTTC. Protein product: CASSFYSGGLSSYNEQFF. The V gene is TRBV7-3, the J gene TRBJ2-1, with 9 bases aligning to TRBD2. Germline V gene lookup returns CDR1 SGHTA and CDR2 FQGTGA. J lost 0 bases, V lost 3 bases, and 9 bases had no gene match. The CDR3 sequence is 18 residues long.

J is TRBJ2-3 and V is TRBV11-2; TRBD2 aligns across 14 bases. Germline CDR1 and CDR2: SGHAT and FQNNGV. This CDR3 spans 16 amino acids. The junction had 9 bases not matched to a gene; V was cut back by 5 bases and J by 8 bases. CDR3 coding DNA: TGTGCCAGCAGCCACAGGACTAGCGGGGGGCCTCTTACGCAGTATTTT. Amino acids: CASSHRTSGGPLTQYF.

There are a few counts of this clonotype. This chain joins TRBV6-5 and TRBJ2-2; no clear D gene. This CDR3 is built from 14 residues. Germline lookup yields CDR1 MNHEY and CDR2 SVGAGI. Trimming cost V 4 bases and J 4 bases, with 10 bases left between them. The CDR3 reads CASSLFSGTGELFF. CDR3 nucleotide sequence: TGTGCCAGCAGTTTATTTTCGGGCACCGGGGAGCTGTTTTTT.

J is TRBJ2-1 and V is TRBV7-2; TRBD2 aligns across 7 bases. The V gene's germline CDR1 is SGHTA and CDR2 FQGNSA. The CDR3 length is 15 residues. The V segment lost 5 bases and the J segment 4 bases; nucleotides outside the gene matches: 8. As DNA, the CDR3 is TGTGCCAGCAGCGCCCCACCCGGGGGGTACAATGAGCAGTTCTTC. Its translation is CASSAPPGGYNEQFF. The full variable domain, with the rest looked up from reference TRBV7-2 and TRBJ2-1, is GAGVSQSPSNKVTEKGKDVELRCDPISGHTALYWYRQSLGQGLEFLIYFQGNSAPDKSGLPSDRFSAERTGGSVSTLTIQRTQQEDSAVYLCASSAPPGGYNEQFFGPGTRLTVL.

The CDR3: CASTQGDFTHNEQFF. DNA for the CDR3: TGTGCCAGCACCCAAGGGGATTTTACCCACAATGAGCAGTTCTTC. The chain combines TRBV12-3 or TRBV12-4 with TRBJ2-1; D is perhaps TRBD1 (5 bases). Trimming removed 7 bases from V and 5 bases from J, with 18 bases in between. This CDR3 spans 15 amino acids.

This clonotype was seen only a few times. The gene calls are TRBV5-1 and TRBJ2-1; D gene unclear. The germline V and J ends were trimmed by 9 bases and 1 base, with 14 bases remaining between them. The germline gives CDR1 SGHRS, CDR2 YFSETQ. This CDR3 spans 14 amino acids. The DNA for the CDR3 is TGCGCCATCCAAGGGTTGTCATCCTACAATGAGCAGTTCTTC. It encodes CAIQGLSSYNEQFF.

This clonotype turned up a few times. V usage is TRBV7-9 and J usage is TRBJ2-1; possible D gene TRBD1, 6 bases. The V and J ends lost 2 bases and 4 bases respectively, with 12 bases between them. This CDR3 region has 15 residues. CDR1 SEHNR and CDR2 FQNEAQ come from the germline V gene (reference sequence). The chain's CDR3 is CASSLSPDSYNEQFF. The DNA of the CDR3 is TGTGCCAGCAGCTTATCCCCGGACAGTTACAATGAGCAGTTCTTC.

This clonotype has just a few counts. This chain joins TRBV6-6 and TRBJ1-5; 9 bases match TRBD1. J lost 7 bases, V lost 6 bases, and 4 bases had no gene match. The CDR3 covers 13 residues. The germline V gene has CDR1 MNHNY and CDR2 SVGAGI (reference sequence). The CDR3 region is CASRRQGGQPQHF. As DNA, the CDR3 is TGTGCCAGCAGACGACAGGGGGGACAGCCCCAGCATTTT.

The chain combines TRBV24-1 with TRBJ1-2; 8 nucleotides align to TRBD1. The CDR3 runs to 15 residues. CDR1 KGHDR and CDR2 SFDVKD come from the germline V gene. V dropped 1 base and J dropped 4; count of bases not matched to a gene: 4. CDR3: CATSDFPDRGYGYTF. The CDR3 DNA sequence: TGTGCCACCAGTGATTTTCCCGACAGGGGCTATGGCTACACCTTC.

The genes are TRBV4-3 and TRBJ2-7; 7 bases agree with TRBD1. Germline CDR1 reads LGHNA; CDR2 reads YSLEER. The V gene end was trimmed by 0 bases and the J gene end by 3 bases; junction bases not matched to a gene: 5. This CDR3 comprises 15 residues. The CDR3 protein is CASSQDRAGGYEQYF. CDR3 DNA sequence: TGCGCCAGCAGCCAAGATAGGGCAGGGGGCTACGAGCAGTACTTC.

This chain uses TRBV10-3 with TRBJ2-5; a weak D match, TRBD2 (6 bases). The length of the CDR3 is 13 residues. The V end lost 6 bases, the J end lost 5 bases, and 13 bases lay between the germline ends. Per the germline V gene, CDR1 is ENHRY and CDR2 is SYGVKD. The CDR3 DNA reads TGTGCCATCAGCGCCGGGACTGGGGAGACCCAGTACTTC. The encoded protein is CAISAGTGETQYF.

The chain carries TRBV12-3 or TRBV12-4 and TRBJ1-4; 9 nucleotides match TRBD1. The length of the CDR3 is 21 residues. V lost 3 bases and J lost 8; bases outside the gene matches: 25. The CDR3 region is CASSLIRKVFITGGVGEKLFF. The CDR3, as DNA: TGTGCCAGCAGTTTGATCCGGAAAGTTTTTATCACAGGGGGCGTTGGGGAAAAACTGTTTTTT.

The chain is built from TRBV28 and TRBJ2-2; 9 bases match TRBD1. J gave up 6 bases and V 2 bases, and 1 base lay outside the gene matches. The CDR3 is made up of 14 amino acids. Per the germline V gene, CDR1 is MDHEN and CDR2 is SYDVKM. For the CDR3, the DNA is TGTGCCAGCAGTTTACGGGACAGGGCCGGGGAGCTGTTTTTT. It is translated as CASSLRDRAGELFF.

This clonotype was found a few times. This chain links TRBV9 with TRBJ1-6, with 8 bases aligning to TRBD1. V was pared by 4 bases and J by 7 bases, with 7 bases of the junction left unmatched. From germline, CDR1 is SGDLS and CDR2 YYNGEE. The CDR3 runs 15 residues. The CDR3 reads CASSLGQGQNSPLHF. CDR3 coding DNA: TGTGCCAGCAGCCTCGGACAGGGACAGAATTCACCCCTCCACTTT.

The chain couples TRBV6-5 to TRBJ2-2; no clear D gene. The V gene lost 8 bases and the J gene lost 0 bases, with 10 bases spanning the gap. The CDR3 sequence is 14 residues long. Germline-derived CDR1 and CDR2 are MNHEY and SVGAGI. CDR3 residues: CASRYLSNTGELFF. In nucleotides, the CDR3 is TGTGCCAGCCGGTACCTTTCGAACACCGGGGAGCTGTTTTTT.

The rearrangement links TRBV6-5 to TRBJ1-3; D might be TRBD1 (5 bases). The ends were cut back, 2 bases at V and 7 bases at J, with 12 bases in the middle. Germline V gene sequence: CDR1 MNHEY, CDR2 SVGAGI. This CDR3 has 14 residues. CDR3 region: CASSYVLRGNTIYF. The CDR3 DNA reads as TGTGCCAGCAGTTACGTCCTTAGGGGTAACACCATATATTTT.

The chain joins TRBV4-1 to TRBJ2-3; maybe TRBD2 (7 bases). Trimming stripped 6 bases from V and 2 bases from J, with 15 bases between. CDR1 is MGHRA, CDR2 YSYEKL, per germline. CDR3 length: 15 amino acids. The CDR3 sequence: CASRKGGAITDTQYF. The CDR3 region has the DNA TGCGCCAGCAGGAAAGGGGGGGCGATCACAGATACGCAGTATTTT.

Comment on this clonotype: This may come from a read error, since a much larger clone is one base off. DNA of the CDR3: TGCAGTGCTAGGGAGTACGAGCAGTACTTC. Translating gives CSAREYEQYF. The genes are TRBV20-1 and TRBJ2-7; the D is unclear. V was clipped by 3 bases and J by 4 bases, with 4 bases between them. The CDR3 runs to 10 residues. The V gene's germline CDR1 is DFQATT and CDR2 SNEGSKA (reference sequence).

A few counts support this clonotype. The chain links TRBV4-1 to TRBJ2-2; the match to TRBD1 covers 7 bases. Germline V lookup: CDR1 MGHRA, CDR2 YSYEKL. V was pared by 4 bases and J by 0 bases, with 8 bases of the junction left unmatched. This CDR3 contains 17 residues. Here the CDR3 DNA reads TGCGCCAGCAGCCCCCGGGACAGCGCCCCGAACACCGGGGAGCTGTTTTTT. Its protein is CASSPRDSAPNTGELFF.

This chain uses TRBV12-3 or TRBV12-4 with TRBJ2-5, with unresolved D. The V end lost 1 base, the J end lost 5 bases, and 11 bases lay between the germline ends. This CDR3 region has 14 residues. CDR3 sequence (DNA): TGTGCCAGCAGTTTAGGCGGCCATCGGGAGACCCAGTACTTC. It encodes CASSLGGHRETQYF.

J is TRBJ1-1 and V is TRBV29-1; tentative D call: TRBD1 (6 bases). The CDR3 has 11 residues. The V gene lost 3 bases and the J gene lost 8 bases, with 10 bases spanning the gap. CDR1 SQVTM and CDR2 ANQGSEA come from the germline V gene. Written as DNA, the CDR3 is TGCAGCGTTGAGAAGGGGGACGAAGCTTTCTTT. The encoded protein is CSVEKGDEAFF. The full variable domain, with the rest looked up from reference TRBV29-1 and TRBJ1-1, is SAVISQKPSRDICQRGTSLTIQCQVDSQVTMMFWYRQQPGQSLTLIATANQGSEATYESGFVIDKFPISRPNLTFSTLTVSNMSPEDSSIYLCSVEKGDEAFFGQGTRLTVV.

This clonotype has more than one count but fewer than ten. The V call is TRBV2, the J call TRBJ1-2; D gene unclear. The length of the CDR3 is 18 residues. Germline V gives CDR1 SNHLY, CDR2 FYNNEI. Trimming took 8 bases from V and 0 from J, leaving 25 bases between them. CDR3 residues: CASFSRSGVLVANYGYTF. In nucleotides, the CDR3 is TGTGCCAGCTTCAGCAGGTCCGGCGTCCTCGTGGCTAACTATGGCTACACCTTC.